This T cell receptor beta chain stems from a study of T cell repertoires in cytomegalovirus infection. Study results and caveats: Using cumulative public TCR beta family frequency, the authors identified those who carried CMV together with the relevant HLA.

The germline V gene encodes CDR1 SGHTA and CDR2 FQGNSA. The CDR3 length is 17 residues. From the reads, TCRdb called clonotypes with MiXCR, one entry per CDR3 protein. This sample has about 830,000 distinct CDR3 sequences; 30% to 35% occur once, and the top ten carry approximately 13%. In the case of this clonotype: Its antigen is still unknown. Mismatch with germline at one junction end may stem from a read error.

This sequence joins TRBV7-2 and TRBJ1-6; TRBD1 is a possible D gene (5 bases). The sequence derives from a human donor in good health (CMV status not recorded). Some clones in this sample may be carry-over from other donors' samples. The specimen comprised cultured CD8+ T cells from PBMCs, sampled from culture after CMV antigen stimulation. CDR3 DNA: TGTGTCAGCGGTCGAACTTCGGGCCCCAGGGCTGGTTCACCCCTCCACTTT. Translation gives CVSGRTSGPRAGSPLHF. Supplemented by reference TRBV7-2 and TRBJ1-6, the full variable domain reads GAGVSQSPSNKVTEKGKDVELRCDPISGHTALYWYRQSLGQGLEFLIYFQGNSAPDKSGLPSDRFSAERTGGSVSTLTIQRTQQEDSAVYLCVSGRTSGPRAGSPLHFGNGTRLTVT.